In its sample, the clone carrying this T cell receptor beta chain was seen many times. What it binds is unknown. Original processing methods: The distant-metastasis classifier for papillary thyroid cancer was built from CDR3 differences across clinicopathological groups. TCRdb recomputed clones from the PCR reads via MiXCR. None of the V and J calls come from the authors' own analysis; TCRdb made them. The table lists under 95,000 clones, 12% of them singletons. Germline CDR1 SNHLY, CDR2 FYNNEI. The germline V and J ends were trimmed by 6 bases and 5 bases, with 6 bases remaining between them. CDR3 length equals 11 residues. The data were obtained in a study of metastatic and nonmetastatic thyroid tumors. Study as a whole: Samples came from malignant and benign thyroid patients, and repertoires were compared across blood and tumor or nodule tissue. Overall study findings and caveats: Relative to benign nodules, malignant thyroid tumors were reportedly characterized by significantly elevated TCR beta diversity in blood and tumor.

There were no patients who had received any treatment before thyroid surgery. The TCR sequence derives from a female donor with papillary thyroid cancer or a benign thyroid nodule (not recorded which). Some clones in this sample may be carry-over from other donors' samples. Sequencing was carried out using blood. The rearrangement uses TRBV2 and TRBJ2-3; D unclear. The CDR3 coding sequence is TGTGCCAGCAGAACCGGAGATACGCAGTATTTT. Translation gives CASRTGDTQYF.